This T cell receptor (beta chain) is drawn from a study of PD-L1 blockade in urothelial cancer. Study findings and constraints: Lower pretreatment blood TCR clonality, under the median, predicted better survival, researchers reported.

Germline CDR1 GTSNPN, CDR2 SVGIG (reference sequence). Trimming removed 8 bases from V and 0 bases from J, with 11 bases in between. The CDR3 is 12 amino acids. As to this clone: Its antigen is not known.

Each patient's cancer was a locally advanced or metastatic urothelial carcinoma. Each PCR had synthetic TCR analog templates added to it as a spike-in. Here immunoSEQ multiplex PCR was the method, and the copy in TCRdb shows in-frame clones only, minus some. This table has roughly 49,000 clones, nearly 90% appearing once. Sequenced here: PBMCs, sampled around atezolizumab (anti-PD-L1) treatment. The TCR was taken from a man aged 55 to 70 with urothelial cancer. The V gene is TRBV30, the J gene TRBJ2-7; tentatively, D is TRBD2 (6 bases). This CDR3 reads CAGEAGSYEQYF. The CDR3 DNA follows: TGTGCCGGGGAGGCGGGCTCCTACGAGCAGTACTTC.